This is a list of T cell receptor beta chains from one sample in a study of CD8 T cells in ankylosing spondylitis. TCRdb processed the 5' RACE reads anew with MiXCR; each CDR3 protein has one entry. The sample records about 150,000 distinct CDR3 sequences, more than 40% being singletons. The sequenced sample consisted of synovial fluid, either unsorted or a sorted T cell fraction (not recorded which). The receptors were sampled from a male donor with ankylosing spondylitis. The CDR3 runs from the conserved cysteine through the conserved F or W. The order of the fields is J gene, clone size, V gene, D gene, CDR3 DNA, CDR3 protein. The D gene is left open where the match is weak. Clone size is stated in some rows and not others, as once, few, many or a class when expanded.

j_gene: TRBJ1-1; abundance: .; v_gene: TRBV7-9; d_gene: .; CDR3nt: TGTGCCAGCAGCTTAGTAGGGACCCACTCTGAAGCTTTCTTT; CDR3aa: CASSLVGTHSEAFF
j_gene: TRBJ2-2; abundance: once; v_gene: TRBV12-3/TRBV12-4; d_gene: TRBD2; CDR3nt: TGTGCCAGCACCAGTAGCGGGATTTACACCGGGGAGCTGTTTTTT; CDR3aa: CASTSSGIYTGELFF
j_gene: TRBJ2-7; abundance: .; v_gene: TRBV19; d_gene: TRBD2; CDR3nt: TGTGCCAGTAGTATGGGACTAGCGGGCTCCTACGAGCAGTACTTC; CDR3aa: CASSMGLAGSYEQYF
j_gene: TRBJ2-3; abundance: .; v_gene: TRBV27; d_gene: .; CDR3nt: TGTGCCACCGGATTCACAGATACGCAGTATTTT; CDR3aa: CATGFTDTQYF
j_gene: TRBJ2-1; abundance: .; v_gene: TRBV20-1; d_gene: .; CDR3nt: TGCAGTGCTAGAGGGGGTAGGATAGCGCCCTACAATGAGCAGTTCTTC; CDR3aa: CSARGGRIAPYNEQFF
j_gene: TRBJ2-7; abundance: .; v_gene: TRBV5-1; d_gene: .; CDR3nt: TGCGCCAGCAGCTTGGCTAGCATCTCCTACGAGCAGTACTTC; CDR3aa: CASSLASISYEQYF
j_gene: TRBJ2-2; abundance: .; v_gene: TRBV10-3; d_gene: .; CDR3nt: TGTGCCACTAATCGGGGGCGGAACACCGGGGAGCTGTTTTTT; CDR3aa: CATNRGRNTGELFF
j_gene: TRBJ2-3; abundance: many; v_gene: TRBV27; d_gene: .; CDR3nt: TGTGCCAGCAGTTTATTTGGAAGCACAGATACGCAGTATTTT; CDR3aa: CASSLFGSTDTQYF
j_gene: TRBJ2-7; abundance: few; v_gene: TRBV28; d_gene: .; CDR3nt: TGTGCCAGCAGTCCTAATTGGGATGGGGACTTCTCCTACGAGCAGTACTTC; CDR3aa: CASSPNWDGDFSYEQYF
j_gene: TRBJ1-5; abundance: .; v_gene: TRBV6-5; d_gene: .; CDR3nt: TGTGCCAGCAGTTATTGGGGTGAGGGCAATCAGCCCCAGCATTTT; CDR3aa: CASSYWGEGNQPQHF
j_gene: TRBJ1-4; abundance: .; v_gene: TRBV20-1; d_gene: .; CDR3nt: TGCAGTGCTAGAGATCTCAGGGAGACTAATGAAAAACTGTTTTTT; CDR3aa: CSARDLRETNEKLFF
j_gene: TRBJ2-2; abundance: .; v_gene: TRBV20-1; d_gene: .; CDR3nt: TGCAGTGCTAGGAGGTGGGGTTCGAACACCGGGGAGCTGTTTTTT; CDR3aa: CSARRWGSNTGELFF
j_gene: TRBJ2-3; abundance: .; v_gene: TRBV5-6; d_gene: TRBD2; CDR3nt: TGTGCCAGCAGCTTGTGGCTAGCGGGTAGCACAGATACGCAGTATTTT; CDR3aa: CASSLWLAGSTDTQYF
j_gene: TRBJ1-5; abundance: .; v_gene: TRBV6-1; d_gene: .; CDR3nt: TGTGCCAGCAGTGAAGCGACTGGGGGGATCCATCAGCCCCAGCATTTT; CDR3aa: CASSEATGGIHQPQHF
j_gene: TRBJ2-3; abundance: .; v_gene: TRBV7-2; d_gene: TRBD2; CDR3nt: TGTGCCAGCAGCTCCGGGACTAGCGTTGATACGCAGTATTTT; CDR3aa: CASSSGTSVDTQYF
j_gene: TRBJ2-5; abundance: .; v_gene: TRBV20-1; d_gene: .; CDR3nt: TGCAGTGCCAAGTACGGTGTTAAGTACCAAGAGACCCAGTACTTC; CDR3aa: CSAKYGVKYQETQYF
j_gene: TRBJ2-7; abundance: few; v_gene: TRBV5-1; d_gene: .; CDR3nt: TGCGCCAGCAGCTTTGGAGTCCTGGACGAGCGGTACGAGCAGTACTTC; CDR3aa: CASSFGVLDERYEQYF
j_gene: TRBJ2-4; abundance: once; v_gene: TRBV5-1; d_gene: .; CDR3nt: TGCGCCAGCAGCGGCCCGGGTCTTCTTACCAAAAACATTCAGTACTTC; CDR3aa: CASSGPGLLTKNIQYF
j_gene: TRBJ2-1; abundance: few; v_gene: TRBV27; d_gene: TRBD2; CDR3nt: TGTGCCAGCAGAGAATGGGAGGGAGCATCCTACAATGAGCAGTTCTTC; CDR3aa: CASREWEGASYNEQFF
j_gene: TRBJ2-1; abundance: .; v_gene: TRBV4-1; d_gene: .; CDR3nt: TGCGCCAGCAGCCAAGTCAGGGATCTGGACAATGAGCAGTTC; CDR3aa: CASSQVRDLDNEQF
j_gene: TRBJ2-7; abundance: few; v_gene: TRBV6-5; d_gene: .; CDR3nt: TGTGCCAGCGGTTCGGCAACCTACGAGCAGTACTTC; CDR3aa: CASGSATYEQYF
j_gene: TRBJ2-1; abundance: .; v_gene: TRBV6-4; d_gene: .; CDR3nt: TGTGCCAGCAGTGAGGGAGACTCCCACAATGAGCAGTTCTTC; CDR3aa: CASSEGDSHNEQFF
j_gene: TRBJ2-1; abundance: .; v_gene: TRBV29-1; d_gene: TRBD2; CDR3nt: TGCAGCGTTGAAGTGGGGACTAGCGGGAGCAATGAGCAGTTCTTC; CDR3aa: CSVEVGTSGSNEQFF
j_gene: TRBJ1-2; abundance: .; v_gene: TRBV4-3; d_gene: .; CDR3nt: TGCGCCAGCAGCCGAGCGGGGGCGTATTTGGATGGCTACATCTTC; CDR3aa: CASSRAGAYLDGYIF
j_gene: TRBJ2-1; abundance: few; v_gene: TRBV19; d_gene: TRBD2; CDR3nt: TGTGCCAGTAGAGAACTAGCGGGAGGGCCTATGGATGAGCAGTTCTTC; CDR3aa: CASRELAGGPMDEQFF
j_gene: TRBJ1-5; abundance: few; v_gene: TRBV18; d_gene: .; CDR3nt: TGTGCCAGCTCTCTTCAGGCCCCCCGCCCTCAGCCCCAGCATTTT; CDR3aa: CASSLQAPRPQPQHF
j_gene: TRBJ2-5; abundance: .; v_gene: TRBV6-1; d_gene: .; CDR3nt: TGTGCCAGCAGCCCGGTGGAGCTAGAGACCCAGTACTTC; CDR3aa: CASSPVELETQYF
j_gene: TRBJ2-1; abundance: .; v_gene: TRBV12-3/TRBV12-4; d_gene: .; CDR3nt: TGTGCCAGCACGGTTGGGAGGAGTGAGCAGTTCTTC; CDR3aa: CASTVGRSEQFF